These 25 T cell receptor beta chains came from one sample sequenced in a study of T cells in Graves' hyperthyroidism and ophthalmopathy. Regions amplified from RNA transcripts were the TCR beta CDR3 regions. HTBI primers were employed in a first-round RT-PCR of the TCR CDR3. TCRdb ran MiXCR on the multiplex PCR reads and lists one entry per CDR3 protein. The table lists about 180,000 distinct CDR3 sequences, 15% to 20% of them singletons. Material: blood. All receptors derive from a woman aged 45-65 years with Graves' hyperthyroidism.

This clonotype was seen many times. The genes are TRBV5-4 and TRBJ1-2; D not resolved. Germline CDR1 and CDR2: SGHNT and YYREEE (reference sequence). The V and J ends lost 2 bases and 6 bases respectively, with 8 bases between them. This CDR3 spans 12 amino acids. CDR3 nucleotide sequence: TGTGCCAGCAGCTTCGGCGGCCATGGCTACACCTTC. This codes for CASSFGGHGYTF.

At least ten counts were recorded for this clonotype. This chain uses TRBV20-1 with TRBJ1-1, with 7 bases matching TRBD1. Germline CDR1 reads DFQATT; CDR2 reads SNEGSKA (reference sequence). The CDR3 consists of 15 residues. V gave up 0 bases and J gave up 4 bases; unmatched junction bases: 8. The CDR3 loop reads CSARDRTGVGTEAFF. The CDR3 nucleotides read TGCAGTGCTAGAGATCGGACAGGAGTTGGCACTGAAGCTTTCTTT.

The sample holds many counts of this clonotype. The rearrangement links TRBV19 to TRBJ2-7, with D hard to call. From germline, CDR1 is LNHDA and CDR2 SQIVND (reference sequence). Trimming stripped 7 bases from V and 3 bases from J, with 10 bases between. This CDR3 comprises 12 residues. DNA for the CDR3: TGTGCCAGTAAAGACTCCGGCTACGAGCAGTACTTC. This codes for CASKDSGYEQYF.

The chain recombines TRBV4-3 with TRBJ1-2, with D unclear. The V and J ends lost 1 base and 6 bases respectively, with 9 bases between them. CDR1 is LGHNA and CDR2 is YSLEER in the germline V gene. The CDR3 has 13 amino acids. The CDR3 DNA reads as TGCGCCAGCAGCCAAGGAGGGTCTCATGGCTACACCTTC. Amino acid sequence: CASSQGGSHGYTF.

At least ten counts were recorded for this clonotype. The genes are TRBV7-9 and TRBJ1-2, with TRBD1 identical over 11 bases. CDR1 SEHNR and CDR2 FQNEAQ come from the germline V gene (reference sequence). This CDR3 region has 14 residues. Trimming took 4 bases from V and 7 from J; bases not matched to a gene: 5. In DNA form, the CDR3 reads TGTGCCAGCAGCTGGGGACAGGGGGGAAGTGGCTACACCTTC. Translating gives CASSWGQGGSGYTF.

This clonotype was observed many times. V gene TRBV28 combines with J gene TRBJ1-2; 9 bases fit TRBD1. CDR3 length: 14 residues. Germline V gene data show CDR1 as MDHEN and CDR2 as SYDVKM. Trimming cost V 2 bases and J 5 bases; bases outside gene matches: 3. The CDR3 DNA follows: TGTGCCAGCAGTTTAGGGACAGGGCGGTATGGCTACACCTTC. It translates to CASSLGTGRYGYTF.

The V and J genes are TRBV11-2 and TRBJ1-2; D is ambiguous. The CDR3 runs to 15 residues. Per the germline V gene, CDR1 is SGHAT and CDR2 is FQNNGV. With 4 bases removed from V and 4 bases from J, the gap between germline ends came to 16 bases. For the CDR3, the DNA is TGTGCCAGCAGCTCCATTGTCGGACCGGGCTATGGCTACACCTTC. Protein product: CASSSIVGPGYGYTF. Full variable domain (rest looked up from reference TRBV11-2 and TRBJ1-2): EAGVAQSPRYKIIEKRQSVAFWCNPISGHATLYWYQQILGQGPKLLIQFQNNGVVDDSQLPKDRFSAERLKGVDSTLKIQPAKLEDSAVYLCASSSIVGPGYGYTFGSGTRLTVV.

This clonotype was seen ten or more times. The chain joins TRBV28 to TRBJ1-1; no firm D call. Trimming cost V 8 bases and J 1 base, with 11 bases left between them. The CDR3 has 13 residues. The germline gives CDR1 MDHEN, CDR2 SYDVKM. CDR3 amino acids: CASEDGRNTEAFF. The CDR3 nucleotides read TGTGCCAGCGAGGACGGGAGGAACACTGAAGCTTTCTTT.

This clonotype was counted ten times or more. The gene calls are TRBV27 and TRBJ2-7; D is unresolved. The CDR3 covers 13 residues. Trimming shortened V by 4 bases and J by 2 bases, and 9 bases separated the two germline ends. Germline values: CDR1 MNHEY, CDR2 SMNVEV (reference sequence). CDR3 sequence: CASSWSHAYEQYF. Written as DNA, the CDR3 is TGTGCCAGCAGTTGGTCCCATGCCTACGAGCAGTACTTC.

V gene TRBV11-2 combines with J gene TRBJ2-7; possibly TRBD2 for D (5 bases). CDR1 is SGHAT, CDR2 FQNNGV, per germline. Trimming removed 5 bases at V and 0 bases at J, with 20 bases between. The CDR3 sequence is 17 residues long. Written as DNA, the CDR3 is TGTGCCAGCAGCCCAGAGAGAGGGCTAGCCCGCTCCTACGAGCAGTACTTC. This encodes CASSPERGLARSYEQYF.

At least ten counts were recorded for this clonotype. The chain is built from TRBV20-1 and TRBJ2-3; 13 bases are shared with TRBD2. Germline loops: CDR1 DFQATT, CDR2 SNEGSKA (reference sequence). This CDR3 comprises 16 residues. The J segment lost 0 bases and the V segment lost 6 bases, leaving 6 bases of the junction unmatched. CDR3 residues: CSALAGGRGSTDTQYF. The CDR3 DNA follows: TGCAGTGCACTAGCGGGGGGGAGGGGAAGCACAGATACGCAGTATTTT.

This clonotype has at least ten counts. CDR3 residues: CASSYAGTRRETQYF. CDR3 DNA sequence: TGTGCCAGCAGTTACGCCGGGACCCGCCGGGAGACCCAGTACTTC. The chain couples TRBV6-2 or TRBV6-3 to TRBJ2-5, with D perhaps assigned TRBD1 or TRBD2 (5 bases each). The germline CDR1 and CDR2 sequences are MNHEY and SVGEGT. Trimming took 2 bases from V and 5 from J, leaving 15 bases between them. The CDR3 is 15 residues long.

This clonotype was found many times. This rearrangement joins TRBV27 to TRBJ1-4, with 7 bases aligning to TRBD1. Looked up from germline, CDR1 is MNHEY and CDR2 is SMNVEV (reference sequence). After removal of 2 bases from V and 6 bases from J, the junction contained 18 bases not matched to a gene. The CDR3 extends over 19 amino acids. CDR3 sequence (DNA): TGTGCCAGCAGTTTACGTGTGGGGCGCCAGGGGGGGAGAGATGAAAAACTGTTTTTT. The encoded protein is CASSLRVGRQGGRDEKLFF.

This clonotype has at least ten counts. The rearrangement joins TRBV28 to TRBJ1-2; D might be TRBD1 (5 bases). CDR3 size: 14 residues. Germline CDR1 and CDR2: MDHEN and SYDVKM. V was cut by 10 bases and J by 0 bases, with 15 bases left in between. CDR3 region: CATREGGANYGYTF. For the CDR3, the DNA is TGTGCCACCAGGGAAGGTGGAGCTAACTATGGCTACACCTTC.

This clonotype was picked up many times. The CDR3 spells CASSLGPSSGNTIYF. For the CDR3, the DNA is TGTGCCAGCAGCCTGGGACCGAGCTCTGGAAACACCATATATTTT. This chain links TRBV6-1 with TRBJ1-3, with a possible D match to TRBD1 (5 bases). This CDR3 spans 15 amino acids. Deletions cut 6 bases from V and 0 bases from J, with 12 bases between. Germline V lookup: CDR1 MNHNS, CDR2 SASEGT.

This chain connects TRBV7-2 to TRBJ1-1; tentatively, D is TRBD1 (6 bases). V dropped 6 bases and J dropped 0 bases, with 26 bases sitting between them. CDR1 and CDR2 from the germline V gene are SGHTA and FQGNSA. The CDR3 has 19 residues. The CDR3 DNA reads as TGTGCCAGCAGTCTAGGGGGTTGGGGGACGGCTATAATGAACACTGAAGCTTTCTTT. Its translation is CASSLGGWGTAIMNTEAFF.

J is TRBJ1-1 and V is TRBV28, with D unclear. The germline V and J ends were trimmed by 6 bases and 10 bases, with 21 bases remaining between them. Germline CDR1 MDHEN, CDR2 SYDVKM. The CDR3 has 14 amino acids. The CDR3 nucleotides read TGTGCCAGCAGCCAAACTCGGACGGCCCCGATAGCTTTCTTT. Protein sequence: CASSQTRTAPIAFF.

There are a few counts of this clonotype. The chain recombines TRBV5-1 with TRBJ1-6; D is undetermined. This CDR3 is 15 amino acids long. Per the germline V gene, CDR1 is SGHRS and CDR2 is YFSETQ. V was pared by 0 bases and J by 8 bases, with 12 bases between. The CDR3 nucleotides are TGCGCCAGCAGCTTGGTTGAGAGGGAAGATTCACCCCTCCACTTT. This sequence encodes CASSLVEREDSPLHF.

This chain connects TRBV5-1 to TRBJ2-7; 10 nucleotides agree with TRBD1. Germline V lookup: CDR1 SGHRS, CDR2 YFSETQ. The CDR3 is 16 residues long. V was clipped by 0 bases and J by 3 bases; unmatched bases: 6. CDR3 protein: CASSLDLGTGDYEQYF. CDR3 nucleotides: TGCGCCAGCAGCTTGGATTTGGGGACAGGGGACTACGAGCAGTACTTC.

In this sample, this clonotype turned up many times. J is TRBJ1-1 and V is TRBV2; D gene ambiguous. V gave up 8 bases and J gave up 4 bases, with 5 bases separating them. The CDR3 runs 10 residues. Germline assignment: CDR1 SNHLY and CDR2 FYNNEI. CDR3 residues: CASGGTEAFF. The CDR3 DNA sequence: TGTGCCAGCGGCGGCACTGAAGCTTTCTTT.

This clonotype was seen more than once but under ten times. A much larger clone is a single base away; this may be a read error. V is TRBV25-1 and J is TRBJ2-3, with D possibly matching TRBD1 (6 bases). Trimming removed 4 bases from V and 6 bases from J, with 11 bases in between. This CDR3 spans 13 amino acids. Looked up from germline, CDR1 is MGHDK and CDR2 is SYGVNS. The CDR3: CASSGMQGDTQYF. The CDR3 DNA reads TGTGCCAGCAGTGGTATGCAGGGGGATACGCAGTATTTT.

At least ten counts were recorded for this clonotype. The chain joins TRBV6-1 to TRBJ2-1, with D hard to call. Germline V gene sequence: CDR1 MNHNS, CDR2 SASEGT. V lost 6 bases to trimming and J lost 7 bases, with 10 bases between them. The CDR3 totals 12 residues. CDR3 in DNA: TGTGCCAGCAGAAAGGTTGAGAATGAGCAGTTCTTC. Translation: CASRKVENEQFF.

Ten or more counts support this clonotype. DNA for the CDR3: TGCAGTGCTAGAGAACCGGGTTCCTATTATGGCTACACCTTC. Translating it yields CSAREPGSYYGYTF. This chain links TRBV20-1 with TRBJ1-2, with D unresolved. Deletions cut 0 bases from V and 5 bases from J, with 13 bases between. CDR3 length: 14 amino acids. In germline, CDR1 is DFQATT, CDR2 SNEGSKA (reference sequence).

The table lists this clonotype with many counts. The chain is built from TRBV7-9 and TRBJ2-3; TRBD1 agrees at 8 bases. The length of the CDR3 is 14 residues. Germline-derived CDR1 and CDR2 are SEHNR and FQNEAQ (reference sequence). V lost 7 bases and J lost 3; bases outside the gene matches: 6. The CDR3 is CASTHRGRTDTQYF. The CDR3 DNA reads TGTGCCAGCACTCACAGGGGGAGAACAGATACGCAGTATTTT.

This clonotype was recorded many times. The chain combines TRBV5-1 with TRBJ2-6, with D possibly TRBD2 on 5 matching bases. This CDR3 has 17 amino acids. In germline, CDR1 is SGHRS, CDR2 YFSETQ. V lost 2 bases and J lost 0, with 12 bases in between. CDR3 sequence: CASSLGYSASGANVLTF. The CDR3 nucleotides are TGCGCCAGCAGCTTAGGTTATAGCGCCTCTGGGGCCAACGTCCTGACTTTC.